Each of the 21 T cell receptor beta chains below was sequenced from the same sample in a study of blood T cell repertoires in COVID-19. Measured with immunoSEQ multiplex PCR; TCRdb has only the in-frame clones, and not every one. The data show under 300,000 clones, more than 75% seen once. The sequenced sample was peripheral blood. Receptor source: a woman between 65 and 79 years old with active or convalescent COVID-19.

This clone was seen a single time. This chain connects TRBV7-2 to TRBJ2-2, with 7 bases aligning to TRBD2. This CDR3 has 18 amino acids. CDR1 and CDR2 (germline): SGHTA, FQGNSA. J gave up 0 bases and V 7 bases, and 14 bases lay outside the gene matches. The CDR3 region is CASNLWLGGGPNTGELFF. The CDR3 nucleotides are TGTGCCAGCAACCTGTGGTTGGGCGGGGGACCGAACACCGGGGAGCTGTTTTTT.

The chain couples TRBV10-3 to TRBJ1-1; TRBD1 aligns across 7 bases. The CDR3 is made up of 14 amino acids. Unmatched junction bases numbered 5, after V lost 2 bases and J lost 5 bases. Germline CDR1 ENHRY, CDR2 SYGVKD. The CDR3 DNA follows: TGTGCCATCAGTGAGCCTACAGGGGAAACTGAAGCTTTCTTT. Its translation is CAISEPTGETEAFF.

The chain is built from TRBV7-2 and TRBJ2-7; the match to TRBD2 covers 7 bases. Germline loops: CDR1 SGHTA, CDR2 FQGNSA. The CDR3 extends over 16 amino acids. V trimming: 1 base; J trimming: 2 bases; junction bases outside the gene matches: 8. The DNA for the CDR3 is TGTGCCAGCAGCTTAGAAGCGGGACTCTCCCCCTACGAGCAGTACTTC. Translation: CASSLEAGLSPYEQYF.

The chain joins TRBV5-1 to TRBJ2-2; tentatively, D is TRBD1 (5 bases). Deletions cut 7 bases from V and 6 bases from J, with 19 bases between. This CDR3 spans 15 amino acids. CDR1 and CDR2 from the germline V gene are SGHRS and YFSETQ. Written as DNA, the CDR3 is TGCGCCAGCGGTGACTCCCAAGGGGTCGCCGGGGAGCTGTTTTTT. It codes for CASGDSQGVAGELFF. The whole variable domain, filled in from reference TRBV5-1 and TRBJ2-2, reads KAGVTQTPRYLIKTRGQQVTLSCSPISGHRSVSWYQQTPGQGLQFLFEYFSETQRNKGNFPGRFSGRQFSNSRSEMNVSTLELGDSALYLCASGDSQGVAGELFFGEGSRLTVL.

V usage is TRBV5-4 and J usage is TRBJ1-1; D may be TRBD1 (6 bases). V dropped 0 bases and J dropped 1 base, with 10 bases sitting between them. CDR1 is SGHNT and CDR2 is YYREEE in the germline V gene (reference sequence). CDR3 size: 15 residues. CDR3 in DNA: TGTGCCAGCAGCTTGGGCAGGGGATCGAACACTGAAGCTTTCTTT. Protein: CASSLGRGSNTEAFF.

The CDR3 DNA reads TGTGCCAGTGGGGGACAGAGCAATCAGCCCCAGCATTTT. It codes for CASGGQSNQPQHF. The chain uses TRBV7-9 and TRBJ1-5; 7 bases agree with TRBD1. Germline lookup yields CDR1 SEHNR and CDR2 FQNEAQ (reference sequence). The CDR3 runs 13 residues. With V trimmed by 9 bases and J by 1 base, 3 bases remained unmatched.

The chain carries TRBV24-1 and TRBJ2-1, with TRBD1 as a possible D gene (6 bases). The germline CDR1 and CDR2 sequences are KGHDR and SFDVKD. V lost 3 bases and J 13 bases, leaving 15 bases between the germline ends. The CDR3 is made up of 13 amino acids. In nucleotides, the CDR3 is TGTGCCACCAGTGATCCAGACAGGCGGGTACAGTTCTTC. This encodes CATSDPDRRVQFF.

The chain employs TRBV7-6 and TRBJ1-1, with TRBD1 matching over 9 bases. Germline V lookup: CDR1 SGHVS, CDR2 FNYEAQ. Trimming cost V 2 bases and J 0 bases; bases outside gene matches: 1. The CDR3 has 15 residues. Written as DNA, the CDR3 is TGTGCCAGCAGCTTAAGACAGGGGGTGAACACTGAAGCTTTCTTT. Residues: CASSLRQGVNTEAFF. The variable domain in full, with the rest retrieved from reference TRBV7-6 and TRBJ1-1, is GAGVSQSPRYKVTKRGQDVALRCDPISGHVSLYWYRQALGQGPEFLTYFNYEAQQDKSGLPNDRFSAERPEGSISTLTIQRTEQRDSAMYRCASSLRQGVNTEAFFGQGTRLTVV.

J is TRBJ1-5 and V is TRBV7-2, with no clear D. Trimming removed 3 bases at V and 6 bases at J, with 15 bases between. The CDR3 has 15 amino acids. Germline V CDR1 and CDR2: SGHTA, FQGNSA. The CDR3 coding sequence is TGTGCCAGCAGCTTGGACGGACTTGTTGGTCAGCCCCAGCATTTT. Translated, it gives CASSLDGLVGQPQHF. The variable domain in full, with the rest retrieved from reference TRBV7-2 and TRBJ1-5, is GAGVSQSPSNKVTEKGKDVELRCDPISGHTALYWYRQSLGQGLEFLIYFQGNSAPDKSGLPSDRFSAERTGGSVSTLTIQRTQQEDSAVYLCASSLDGLVGQPQHFGDGTRLSIL.

The CDR3 is CASTDHSDRVCGNTIYF. The DNA for the CDR3 is TGTGCCAGCACCGATCACTCGGACAGGGTGTGTGGAAACACCATATATTTT. The genes are TRBV21-1 and TRBJ1-3; TRBD1 is the table's D call and was not checked against the DNA. TRBV21-1 is termed a pseudogene. The CDR3 totals 17 residues.

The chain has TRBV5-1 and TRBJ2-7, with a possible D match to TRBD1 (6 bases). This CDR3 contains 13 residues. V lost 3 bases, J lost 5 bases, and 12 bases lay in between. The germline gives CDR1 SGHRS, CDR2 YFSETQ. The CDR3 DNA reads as TGCGCCAGCAGCTCACAGGGCCTGGACGAGCAGTACTTC. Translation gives CASSSQGLDEQYF.

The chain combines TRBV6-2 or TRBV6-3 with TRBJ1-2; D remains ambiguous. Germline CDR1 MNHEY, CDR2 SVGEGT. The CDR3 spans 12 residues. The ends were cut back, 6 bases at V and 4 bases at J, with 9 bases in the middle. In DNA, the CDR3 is TGTGCCAGCAGCAATAGCGTCTATGGCTACACCTTC. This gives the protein CASSNSVYGYTF.

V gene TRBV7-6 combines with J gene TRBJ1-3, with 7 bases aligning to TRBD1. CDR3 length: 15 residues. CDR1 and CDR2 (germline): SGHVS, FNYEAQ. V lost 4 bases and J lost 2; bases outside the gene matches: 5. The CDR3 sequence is CASSSDRTAGNTIYF. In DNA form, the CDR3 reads TGTGCCAGCAGCTCGGACAGGACTGCTGGAAACACCATATATTTT. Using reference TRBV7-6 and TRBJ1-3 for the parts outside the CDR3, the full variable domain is GAGVSQSPRYKVTKRGQDVALRCDPISGHVSLYWYRQALGQGPEFLTYFNYEAQQDKSGLPNDRFSAERPEGSISTLTIQRTEQRDSAMYRCASSSDRTAGNTIYFGEGSWLTVV.

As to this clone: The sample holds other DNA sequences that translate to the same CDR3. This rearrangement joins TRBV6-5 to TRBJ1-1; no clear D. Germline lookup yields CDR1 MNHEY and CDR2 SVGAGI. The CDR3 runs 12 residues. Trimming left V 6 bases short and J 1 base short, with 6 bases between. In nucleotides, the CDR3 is TGTGCCAGCAGCCGACAGAACACTGAAGCTTTCTTT. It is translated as CASSRQNTEAFF.

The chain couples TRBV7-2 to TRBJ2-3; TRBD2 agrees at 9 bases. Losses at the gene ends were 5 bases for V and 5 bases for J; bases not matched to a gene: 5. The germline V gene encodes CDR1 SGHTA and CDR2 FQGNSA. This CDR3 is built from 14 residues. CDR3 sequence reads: CASSPTSGGDTQYF. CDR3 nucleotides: TGTGCCAGCAGCCCGACTAGCGGCGGAGATACGCAGTATTTT.

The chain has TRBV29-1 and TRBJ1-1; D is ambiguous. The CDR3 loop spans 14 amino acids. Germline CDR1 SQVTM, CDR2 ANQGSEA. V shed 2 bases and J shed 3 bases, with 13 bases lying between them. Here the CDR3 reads CSVELTAKDTEAFF. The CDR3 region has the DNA TGCAGCGTTGAATTAACAGCCAAGGACACTGAAGCTTTCTTT.

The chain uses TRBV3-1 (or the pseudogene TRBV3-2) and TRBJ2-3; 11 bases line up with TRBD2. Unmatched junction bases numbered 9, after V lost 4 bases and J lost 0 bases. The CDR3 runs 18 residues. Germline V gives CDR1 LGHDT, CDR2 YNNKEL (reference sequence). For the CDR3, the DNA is TGTGCCAGCAGCCTATTAGCGGGGGGGCCTTCTAGCACAGATACGCAGTATTTT. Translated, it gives CASSLLAGGPSSTDTQYF.

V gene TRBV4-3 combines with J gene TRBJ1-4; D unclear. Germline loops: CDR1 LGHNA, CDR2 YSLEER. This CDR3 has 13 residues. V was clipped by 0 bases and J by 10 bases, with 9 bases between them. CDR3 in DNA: TGCGCCAGCAGCCAAGAGAGGGAAGGAAAACTGTTTTTT. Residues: CASSQEREGKLFF.

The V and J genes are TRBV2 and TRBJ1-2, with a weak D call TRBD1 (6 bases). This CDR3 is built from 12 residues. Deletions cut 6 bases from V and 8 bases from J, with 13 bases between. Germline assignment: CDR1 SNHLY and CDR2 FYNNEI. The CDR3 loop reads CASRIYRDGYTF. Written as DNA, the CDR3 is TGTGCCAGCAGGATTTACAGGGACGGCTACACCTTC.

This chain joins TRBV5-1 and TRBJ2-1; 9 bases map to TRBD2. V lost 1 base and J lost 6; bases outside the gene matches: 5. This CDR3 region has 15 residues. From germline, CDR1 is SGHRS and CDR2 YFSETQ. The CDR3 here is CASSLRSGGLNEQFF. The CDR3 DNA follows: TGCGCCAGCAGCTTGAGGAGCGGGGGGCTCAATGAGCAGTTCTTC.

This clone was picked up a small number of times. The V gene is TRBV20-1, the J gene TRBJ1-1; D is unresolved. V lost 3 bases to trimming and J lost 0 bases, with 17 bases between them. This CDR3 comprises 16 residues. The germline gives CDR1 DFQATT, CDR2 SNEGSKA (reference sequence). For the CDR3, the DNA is TGCAGTGCTAGTGAACAGAAGCGGGCTCTGAACACTGAAGCTTTCTTT. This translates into CSASEQKRALNTEAFF.